The 15 T cell receptor beta chains listed next were all sequenced from one sample in a study of regulatory dendritic cells for organ transplantation. Assay used: immunoSEQ multiplex PCR; TCRdb lists only in-frame clones, some missing. The sample yields around 30,000 clones, 75% to 80% seen once. The sequenced sample consisted of memory CD4+ T cells from blood. Subset in this sample: CD45RO+ memory T cells. The source of these receptors is a human donor in good health.

The chain links TRBV6-5 to TRBJ2-7, with a tentative D call TRBD2 (5 bases). This CDR3 contains 13 residues. The germline gives CDR1 MNHEY, CDR2 SVGAGI. The ends were cut back, 8 bases at V and 0 bases at J, with 11 bases in the middle. DNA of the CDR3: TGTGCCAGCCTAAGCGGAAGCTCCTACGAGCAGTACTTC. Its translation: CASLSGSSYEQYF.

This clone occurred a few times. CDR3: CASSYRWLAGRNEQFF. In nucleotides, the CDR3 is TGTGCCAGCAGTTACAGGTGGCTAGCGGGACGTAATGAGCAGTTCTTC. This rearrangement joins TRBV6-5 to TRBJ2-1, with 9 bases lining up with TRBD2. Germline CDR1 MNHEY, CDR2 SVGAGI. This CDR3 has 16 residues. The J segment lost 7 bases and the V segment lost 2 bases, leaving 9 bases of the junction unmatched.

The chain employs TRBV6-6 and TRBJ2-6; D tentatively fits TRBD1 or TRBD2 (5 bases each). The CDR3 runs 15 residues. The V and J ends lost 7 bases and 2 bases respectively, with 12 bases between them. In germline, CDR1 is MNHNY, CDR2 SVGAGI (reference sequence). The CDR3 loop is CASTSRGAGANVLTF. As DNA, the CDR3 is TGTGCCAGCACTTCGAGGGGCGCTGGGGCCAACGTCCTGACTTTC.

The chain uses TRBV23-1 and TRBJ1-4; D might be TRBD1 (5 bases). TRBV23-1 is noted as an ORF with a role that remains uncertain. There are 16 residues in the CDR3. V lost 0 bases, J lost 14 bases, and 22 bases lay in between. The CDR3, as DNA: TGCGCCAGCAGTCAATCGTCAAGGATTAATGAAAAGGGGCTGTTTTTT. It codes for CASSQSSRINEKGLFF.

The genes are TRBV7-8 and TRBJ2-2; TRBD2 aligns across 9 bases. With V trimmed by 2 bases and J by 5 bases, 3 bases remained unmatched. The CDR3 is made up of 15 amino acids. The germline CDR1 and CDR2 sequences are SGHVS and FQNEAQ. The chain's CDR3 is CASSLTAGGTGELFF. In DNA, the CDR3 is TGTGCCAGCAGCTTAACGGCGGGAGGGACCGGGGAGCTGTTTTTT.

The chain links TRBV2 to TRBJ2-5; maybe TRBD1 (5 bases). V was clipped by 7 bases and J by 2 bases, with 8 bases between them. Germline-derived CDR1 and CDR2 are SNHLY and FYNNEI. The CDR3 has 12 residues. CDR3 amino acids: CASKGDQETQYF. The CDR3 coding sequence is TGTGCCAGCAAAGGGGATCAAGAGACCCAGTACTTC.

A remark on this clone: The germline gene is not matched at one end of the junction; a read error may be the cause. The same CDR3 arises from other DNA sequences in this sample as well. This chain's CDR3 is CASLETYNEQFF. The CDR3 DNA reads TGTGCCAGCCTTGAGACCTACAATGAGCAATTCTTC. V usage is TRBV6-4 and J usage is TRBJ2-1; D unresolved. The CDR3 sequence is 12 residues long. Germline loops: CDR1 MRHNA, CDR2 SNTAGT.

This chain uses TRBV15 with TRBJ1-5; tentatively, D is TRBD1 (5 bases). Per germline, CDR1 LNHNV and CDR2 YYDKDF (reference sequence). Trimming pared 6 bases from V and 2 bases from J, leaving 11 bases between. The CDR3 runs 14 residues. The CDR3 coding sequence is TGTGCCACCAGTAGGGACTTAGGCAATCAGCCCCAGCATTTT. Encoded protein: CATSRDLGNQPQHF.

The V gene is TRBV27, the J gene TRBJ1-1, with 8 nucleotides matching TRBD1. CDR3 size: 14 residues. J was trimmed by 9 bases and V by 1 base; bases with no gene match: 7. Germline loops: CDR1 MNHEY, CDR2 SMNVEV (reference sequence). The CDR3 here is CASSLYLRTGQAFF. The CDR3 DNA is TGTGCCAGCAGTTTATATTTGCGGACAGGGCAAGCTTTCTTT.

The V call is TRBV15, the J call TRBJ2-3; TRBD1 might be the D (6 bases). Per germline, CDR1 LNHNV and CDR2 YYDKDF (reference sequence). CDR3 length equals 18 residues. Trimming left V 0 bases short and J 3 bases short, with 19 bases between. The DNA for the CDR3 is TGTGCCACCAGCAGAGATGGGGGCCCCGGCGCTGGTACAGATACGCAGTATTTT. This translates into CATSRDGGPGAGTDTQYF.

This chain uses TRBV25-1 with TRBJ2-7; D may correspond to TRBD1 or TRBD2 (7 bases each). CDR1 MGHDK and CDR2 SYGVNS come from the germline V gene. Trimming stripped 4 bases from V and 1 base from J, with 11 bases between. The CDR3 is 14 amino acids. The CDR3 loop reads CASSGGGQSYEQYF. DNA of the CDR3: TGTGCCAGCAGTGGCGGGGGACAGTCCTACGAGCAGTACTTC.

The chain is built from TRBV11-3 and TRBJ2-3, with D maybe TRBD1 (7 bases). Trimming took 3 bases from V and 5 from J, leaving 9 bases between them. CDR1 and CDR2 from the germline V gene are SGHNT and YENEEA. CDR3 length equals 13 residues. The CDR3 protein is CASSFQGGDTQYF. CDR3 nucleotide sequence: TGTGCCAGCAGCTTCCAGGGGGGAGATACGCAGTATTTT.

This chain joins TRBV7-6 and TRBJ1-5, with 7 nucleotides matching TRBD1. The germline V gene encodes CDR1 SGHVS and CDR2 FNYEAQ. This CDR3 is built from 17 residues. V lost 5 bases and J lost 4; bases outside the gene matches: 14. The CDR3 reads CASSPGTAGYSNQPQHF. CDR3 sequence (DNA): TGTGCCAGCAGCCCCGGGACAGCAGGATATTCTAATCAGCCCCAGCATTTT.

The rearrangement uses TRBV30 and TRBJ2-3; a weak D match, TRBD1 (7 bases). V was pared by 1 base and J by 1 base, with 12 bases between. Germline V gene sequence: CDR1 GTSNPN, CDR2 SVGIG (reference sequence). The length of the CDR3 is 15 residues. The DNA for the CDR3 is TGTGCCTGGAGTGCGGCCAGGGGGGGCACAGATACGCAGTATTTT. Translated: CAWSAARGGTDTQYF.

DNA for the CDR3: TGTGCCAGTACCCGGGACAACACAGATACGCAGTATTTT. It encodes CASTRDNTDTQYF. The V gene is TRBV25-1, the J gene TRBJ2-3; tentatively, D is TRBD1 (6 bases). This CDR3 is built from 13 residues. Germline values: CDR1 MGHDK, CDR2 SYGVNS. V shed 9 bases and J shed 2 bases, with 12 bases lying between them.